This T cell receptor (beta chain) was identified in a study of PD-1 blockade in classical Hodgkin lymphoma. Study-level results: A reduction in baseline TCR diversity was reportedly seen in newly diagnosed patients relative to healthy donors. In CD4+ cells, TCR diversity went up significantly by C4D1, but in CD8+ cells it did not. Possible causes of repertoire differences, disease activity or prior therapy, remain undefined.

The CDR3 contains 15 residues. J was trimmed by 5 bases and V by 4 bases; bases with no gene match: 11. Germline V gene lookup returns CDR1 SGHRS and CDR2 YFSETQ. The method was immunoSEQ multiplex PCR; TCRdb's version includes in-frame clones alone and lacks a portion of them. The sample has around 20,000 clones, 86% seen once; the top ten hold about an eighth. No patient escaped relapse after autologous stem cell transplantation, and brentuximab vedotin exposure varied. Classifying best responses yielded complete response, partial response or progressive disease. With regard to this clone: Its matching antigen is unknown.

The clonotype originates from a human donor with classical Hodgkin lymphoma. V usage is TRBV5-1 and J usage is TRBJ1-1; the match to TRBD1 covers 7 bases. Specimen: peripheral blood mononuclear cells (PBMCs), collected before the second cycle of nivolumab. CDR3: CASSIRTGYETEAFF. CDR3 coding DNA: TGCGCCAGCAGCATTAGGACAGGTTATGAAACTGAAGCTTTCTTT.